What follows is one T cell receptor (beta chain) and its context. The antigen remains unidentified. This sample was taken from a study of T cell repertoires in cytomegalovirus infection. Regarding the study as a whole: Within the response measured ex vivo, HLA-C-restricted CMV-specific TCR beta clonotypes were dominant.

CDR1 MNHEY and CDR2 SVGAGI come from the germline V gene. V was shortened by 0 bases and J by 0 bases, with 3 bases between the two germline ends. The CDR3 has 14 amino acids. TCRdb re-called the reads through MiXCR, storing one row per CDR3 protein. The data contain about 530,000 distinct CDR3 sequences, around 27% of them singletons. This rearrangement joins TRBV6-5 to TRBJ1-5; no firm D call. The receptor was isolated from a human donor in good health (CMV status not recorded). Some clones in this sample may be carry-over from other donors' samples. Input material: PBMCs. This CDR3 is CASSYSPSNQPQHF. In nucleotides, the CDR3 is TGTGCCAGCAGTTACTCTCCTAGCAATCAGCCCCAGCATTTT.